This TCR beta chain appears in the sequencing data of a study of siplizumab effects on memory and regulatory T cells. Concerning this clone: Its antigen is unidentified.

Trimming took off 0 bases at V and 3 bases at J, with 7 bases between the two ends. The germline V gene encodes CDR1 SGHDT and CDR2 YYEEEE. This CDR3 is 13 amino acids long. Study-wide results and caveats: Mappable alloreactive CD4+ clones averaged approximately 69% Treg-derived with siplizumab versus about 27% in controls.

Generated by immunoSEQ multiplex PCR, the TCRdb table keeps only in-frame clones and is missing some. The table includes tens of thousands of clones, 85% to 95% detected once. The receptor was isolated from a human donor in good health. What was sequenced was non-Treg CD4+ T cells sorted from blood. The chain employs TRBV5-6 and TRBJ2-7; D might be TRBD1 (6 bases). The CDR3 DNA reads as TGTGCCAGCAGCTTGGGACAGGACTACGAGCAGTACTTC. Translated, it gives CASSLGQDYEQYF.